This T cell receptor beta chain emerged from a study of cytomegalovirus exposure and HLA in healthy donors. Notes on the study in general: A later analysis by the authors found several of the most significant clusters apparently linked to common viral pathogens.

With respect to this clone: What it binds is not known.

Researchers ran the PCR with 60 Vbeta and 13 Jbeta primers. Data came from immunoSEQ multiplex PCR; TCRdb stores just in-frame clones and leaves some out. The table includes around 250,000 clones, approximately 81% detected once. Sequencing used PBMCs. This receptor was identified in a woman aged 60-75 years in good health and CMV-seropositive.

DNA for the CDR3: TGTGCCAGCAGCCGGGCACAGGAACTCGCTAACTATGGCTACACCTTC. It translates to CASSRAQELANYGYTF. V usage is TRBV4-2 and J usage is TRBJ1-2, with D perhaps matching TRBD1 (5 bases). The CDR3 is 16 residues long. The germline CDR1 and CDR2 sequences are LGHNA and YNFKEQ. V was pared by 4 bases and J by 0 bases, with 15 bases between.